A single sample gave rise to the 17 T cell receptor beta chains below, sequenced in a study of blood T cells in healthy people across ages. The use of a sample-barcoded 5' primer and a J-beta primer mix characterized a second PCR of roughly 6 to 11 cycles. Via MiXCR, TCRdb re-called the 5' RACE reads, giving one row per CDR3 protein. The sample has about 510,000 distinct CDR3 sequences, around a quarter seen once; the top ten hold approximately 3.5%. The sample was also linked to a second study, of T cells of mothers and their children.

The sample comprised blood. The receptors were sampled from a boy younger than 10 in good health.

This clonotype was counted only a few times. The chain joins TRBV24-1 to TRBJ2-5; 9 nucleotides line up with TRBD2. Gene TRBJ2-1 matches the end of the DNA better, so the J call may be wrong. CDR1 and CDR2 from the germline V gene are KGHDR and SFDVKD. This CDR3 is 14 amino acids long. CDR3 coding DNA: TGTGCCACCAGTGCCCTTAATAGCGGGGGTGAGCAGTTCTTC. Protein sequence: CATSALNSGGEQFF.

This clonotype has just a few counts. J is TRBJ1-4 and V is TRBV30, with a weak D call TRBD1 (5 bases). Germline V CDR1 and CDR2: GTSNPN, SVGIG (reference sequence). The CDR3 runs to 11 residues. V gave up 5 bases and J gave up 13 bases, with 14 bases separating them. The CDR3 loop is CAWASRGGLFF. The CDR3 DNA follows: TGTGCCTGGGCCAGTCGGGGCGGACTGTTTTTT.

The sample holds a few counts of this clonotype. J is TRBJ1-2 and V is TRBV12-5, with D possibly being TRBD1 (6 bases). The CDR3 has 12 amino acids. Germline V gene lookup returns CDR1 LGHNT and CDR2 FRNRAP. V lost 8 bases to trimming and J lost 9 bases, with 16 bases between them. CDR3 DNA: TGTGCTAGTTTATATGACGGACAGCGCTACACCTTC. Protein product: CASLYDGQRYTF. Complete variable domain (other parts from reference TRBV12-5 and TRBJ1-2): DARVTQTPRHKVTEMGQEVTMRCQPILGHNTVFWYRQTMMQGLELLAYFRNRAPLDDSGMPKDRFSAEMPDATLATLKIQPSEPRDSAVYFCASLYDGQRYTFGSGTRLTVV.

The chain links TRBV4-2 to TRBJ1-2, with 10 bases that match TRBD1. Trimming at V came to 2 bases and at J to 4 bases, leaving 7 bases not matched to a gene. Germline CDR1 is LGHNA and CDR2 is YNFKEQ. The CDR3 runs to 16 residues. CDR3 residues: CASSQLSRTGGYGYTF. The CDR3 nucleotides read TGTGCCAGCAGCCAACTTTCTCGGACAGGGGGCTATGGCTACACCTTC.

The CDR3 protein is CASSLDRVAGYTF. For the CDR3, the DNA is TGTGCCAGCAGCTTAGACAGGGTGGCTGGCTACACCTTC. The chain has TRBV7-3 and TRBJ1-2; 7 bases line up with TRBD1. Germline CDR1 reads SGHTA; CDR2 reads FQGTGA. The CDR3 extends over 13 amino acids. V trimming: 2 bases; J trimming: 7 bases; junction bases outside the gene matches: 4.

A few counts support this clonotype. This chain connects TRBV20-1 to TRBJ1-2, with D tentatively TRBD1 (5 bases). V lost 1 base and J 1 base, leaving 13 bases between the germline ends. The CDR3 has 15 residues. CDR1 is DFQATT and CDR2 is SNEGSKA in the germline V gene (reference sequence). CDR3 residues: CSARGVTGLNYGYTF. The CDR3 region has the DNA TGCAGTGCTAGAGGAGTAACGGGACTTAACTATGGCTACACCTTC.

V usage is TRBV20-1 and J usage is TRBJ1-1; no reliable D call. The germline gives CDR1 DFQATT, CDR2 SNEGSKA (reference sequence). V gave up 3 bases and J gave up 6 bases, with 11 bases separating them. CDR3 size: 12 residues. This CDR3 reads CSARGQQPEAFF. Here the CDR3 DNA reads TGCAGTGCTAGGGGCCAGCAGCCTGAAGCTTTCTTT.

This clonotype was counted between two and nine times. This rearrangement joins TRBV5-1 to TRBJ2-5; D perhaps matches TRBD1 (5 bases). Trimming took 0 bases from V and 1 from J, leaving 10 bases between them. The CDR3 consists of 15 residues. Germline CDR1 is SGHRS and CDR2 is YFSETQ. The CDR3 DNA sequence: TGCGCCAGCAGCTTGGCGACAGAGACCCAAGAGACCCAGTACTTC. Translation gives CASSLATETQETQYF.

CDR3 sequence (DNA): TGTGCCAGCAGCTGGTTAAAAGAGACCCAGTACTTC. It specifies CASSWLKETQYF. The chain is built from TRBV7-9 and TRBJ2-5; unclear D gene. The CDR3 length is 12 residues. The V gene's germline CDR1 is SEHNR and CDR2 FQNEAQ (reference sequence). Trimming cost V 4 bases and J 3 bases, with 6 bases left between them.

The chain is built from TRBV3-1 and TRBJ2-1; tentatively, D is TRBD1 or TRBD2 (5 bases each). The J call may be in error: the DNA end matches TRBJ2-5 better. CDR1 is LGHDT and CDR2 is YNNKEL in the germline V gene (reference sequence). The CDR3 covers 13 residues. The CDR3 protein is CASSPAGAETQYF. The CDR3 DNA reads as TGTGCCAGCAGCCCCGCCGGGGCGGAGACCCAGTACTTC.

This sequence joins TRBV10-3 and TRBJ2-1; 9 nucleotides align to TRBD1. This CDR3 comprises 13 residues. The germline V gene has CDR1 ENHRY and CDR2 SYGVKD. V shed 7 bases and J 6 bases; nucleotides not matched to a gene: 4. The CDR3 DNA sequence: TGTGCCATCAAGGGACAGGGACTCAATGAGCAGTTCTTC. The encoded protein is CAIKGQGLNEQFF.

This clonotype turned up a few times. CDR3 amino acids: CASSRLAGPLNEQFF. In DNA form, the CDR3 reads TGTGCCAGCAGCCGCTTAGCGGGCCCCCTCAATGAGCAGTTCTTC. This chain connects TRBV6-5 to TRBJ2-1, with TRBD2 identical over 7 bases. CDR1 is MNHEY, CDR2 SVGAGI, per germline. Losses at the gene ends were 6 bases for V and 6 bases for J; bases not matched to a gene: 11. The CDR3 sequence is 15 residues long.

The rearrangement links TRBV27 to TRBJ2-1, with TRBD2 identical over 7 bases. V was pared by 3 bases and J by 0 bases, with 8 bases of the junction left unmatched. The CDR3 consists of 17 residues. Germline V gene lookup returns CDR1 MNHEY and CDR2 SMNVEV (reference sequence). The CDR3 nucleotides are TGTGCCAGCAGTTTGGGGGGGGAGACCTCCTCCTACAATGAGCAGTTCTTC. This gives the protein CASSLGGETSSYNEQFF.

The rearrangement uses TRBV25-1 and TRBJ1-4; weak D call: TRBD1 (6 bases). Germline values: CDR1 MGHDK, CDR2 SYGVNS. The V end was cut by 3 bases, the J end by 4 bases, with 12 bases between. The CDR3 sequence is 15 residues long. The DNA of the CDR3 is TGTGCCAGCAGTGATCCTGGGGGCGGTAATGAAAAACTGTTTTTT. Protein sequence: CASSDPGGGNEKLFF.

This rearrangement joins TRBV20-1 to TRBJ2-7; 8 bases fit TRBD2. The germline gives CDR1 DFQATT, CDR2 SNEGSKA (reference sequence). The J segment lost 7 bases and the V segment lost 3 bases, leaving 8 bases of the junction unmatched. The CDR3 totals 13 residues. CDR3 residues: CSARVAGWEEQYF. For the CDR3, the DNA is TGCAGTGCTAGGGTAGCGGGATGGGAGGAGCAGTACTTC.

The chain uses TRBV20-1 and TRBJ2-7; D is possibly TRBD2 (5 bases). The CDR3 has 12 amino acids. Germline CDR1 and CDR2: DFQATT and SNEGSKA (reference sequence). V was trimmed by 3 bases and J by 1 base, leaving 7 bases between them. Written as DNA, the CDR3 is TGCAGTGCTAGGGACTTTTCCTACGAGCAGTACTTC. Its translation: CSARDFSYEQYF.

The V and J genes are TRBV7-7 and TRBJ2-5; 10 bases are a match to TRBD2. The CDR3 has 15 amino acids. After removal of 4 bases from V and 4 bases from J, the junction contained 6 bases not matched to a gene. Germline V gives CDR1 SSHAT, CDR2 FNYEAQ (reference sequence). The CDR3, as DNA: TGTGCCAGCAGCTCCCAGCGGGAGGGAGGAGAGACCCAGTACTTC. This encodes CASSSQREGGETQYF. The full variable domain, its missing parts supplied by reference TRBV7-7 and TRBJ2-5, is GAGVSQSPRYKVTKRGQDVTLRCDPISSHATLYWYQQALGQGPEFLTYFNYEAQPDKSGLPSDRFSAERPEGSISTLTIQRTEQRDSAMYRCASSSQREGGETQYFGPGTRLLVL.